This TCR beta chain was identified during a study of CD8+CD57+ T cells in acquired aplastic anemia. Study-wide context: Sorting CD4+ and CD8+ cells gave DNA averaging about 3.2 ug. CD4+ reads averaged around 9.9 million in healthy donors.

Per germline, CDR1 KGHDR and CDR2 SFDVKD. The CDR3 covers 14 residues. The template for TCR beta VDJ and CDR3 sequence profiling was genomic DNA. A single record per CDR3 protein comes from TCRdb applying MiXCR to the reads. Seen here are over 100,000 distinct CDR3 sequences, 35% to 50% observed once, and the top ten hold less than 8.5%. Findings and caveats of the study: The number of CD8+ CDR3 sequences shared by patients and controls was twenty-nine. For CD8+ Simpson's diversity, patients and controls showed no significant difference.

As to this clonotype: No antigen is known for it. It may be a read error: a sequence one base away is much more abundant.

The chain uses TRBV24-1 and TRBJ2-4, with 9 bases that match TRBD1. The source is a human donor in good health, serving as a control. What was sequenced was sorted CD4+, CD8+, or CD8+CD57+ T cells (not recorded which) from PBMCs. CDR3 nucleotide sequence: TGTGCCATCAGTGACTCGACAGGGGGGAACATTCAGTACTTC. Translating gives CAISDSTGGNIQYF.